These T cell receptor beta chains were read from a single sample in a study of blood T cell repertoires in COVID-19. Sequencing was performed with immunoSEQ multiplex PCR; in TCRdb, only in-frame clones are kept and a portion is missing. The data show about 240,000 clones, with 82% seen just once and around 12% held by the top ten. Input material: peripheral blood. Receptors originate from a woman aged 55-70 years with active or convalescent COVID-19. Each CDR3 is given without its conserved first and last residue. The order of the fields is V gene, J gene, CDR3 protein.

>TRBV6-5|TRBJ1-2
ASTPFRDANYGYT
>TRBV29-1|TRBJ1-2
SVAGAYGYT
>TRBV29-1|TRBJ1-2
SVEGLGGADYGYT
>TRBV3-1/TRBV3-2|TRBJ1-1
ASSRIFGDTEAF
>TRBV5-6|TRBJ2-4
ASSLKGAGAKNIQY
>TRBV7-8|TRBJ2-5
ASSLVGGGRSQETQY
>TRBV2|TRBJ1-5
ASSRLWGGEQPQH
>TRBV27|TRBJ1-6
ASSLDRGAYNSPLH
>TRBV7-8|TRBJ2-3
ASSPYTDTQY
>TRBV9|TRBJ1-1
ASSPPGLDTEAF
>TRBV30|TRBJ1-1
AWSQATEAF
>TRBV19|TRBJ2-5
ASSMGTQETQY
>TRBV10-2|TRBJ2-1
ASRGPAGGTYNEQF
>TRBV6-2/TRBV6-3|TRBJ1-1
ASSPRVYAEAF
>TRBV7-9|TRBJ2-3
ASSKKAGGRDSDTQY
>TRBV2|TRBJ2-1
ASREGGGRNEQF
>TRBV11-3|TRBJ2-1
ASTPPRGGAYNEQF
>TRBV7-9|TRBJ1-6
ASTAGAYNSPLH
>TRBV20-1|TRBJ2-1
SAYRAEQF
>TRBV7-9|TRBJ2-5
ATDLGQGGETQY
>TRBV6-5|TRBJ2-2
ASTLAANTGELF
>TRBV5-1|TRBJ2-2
ASSPRTISPRANTGELF
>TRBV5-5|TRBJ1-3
ASSLPDSSGNTIY
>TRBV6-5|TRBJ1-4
ASSYTTLTKEKLF
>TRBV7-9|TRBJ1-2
ASSLQGANYGYT
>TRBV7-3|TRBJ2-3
ASSLTAGGPYTQY
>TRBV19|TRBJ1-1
ASSIPPPAQVTNTEAF
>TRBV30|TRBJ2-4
AWSVGGAEENIQY
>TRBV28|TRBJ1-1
ASIKVGGRRGTEAF
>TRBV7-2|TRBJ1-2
ASSLAAGFYGYT
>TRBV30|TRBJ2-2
ACSGQGIDTGELF
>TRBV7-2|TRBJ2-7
ASSLAYGGGNEQY
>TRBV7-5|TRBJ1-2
ARKNRDCYGYT
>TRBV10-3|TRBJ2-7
ATQSGGGSYEQY
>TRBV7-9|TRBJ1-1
AVRLEWTEAF
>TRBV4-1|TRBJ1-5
ASSQGGGGVIQPQH
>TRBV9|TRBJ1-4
ASSPRQGGEKLF
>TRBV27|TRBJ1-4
ASSLRTGPTNEKLF
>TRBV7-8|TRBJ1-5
ASSFQPHAAGQPQH
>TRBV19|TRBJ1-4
ASFDRNNEKLF
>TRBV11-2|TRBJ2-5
ASSLGGTGQETQY
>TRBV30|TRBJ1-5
AWSGGTGGNQPQH
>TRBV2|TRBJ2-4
ASKNDRVMGKNIQY
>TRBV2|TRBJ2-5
ASRGGGETQY
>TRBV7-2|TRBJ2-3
ASSLSYTSRTDTQY
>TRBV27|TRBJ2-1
ASTTGLAGDSSYNEQF
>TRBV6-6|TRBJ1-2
ASSYGDRVDGYT
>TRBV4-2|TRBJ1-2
ASSQGQEADYGYT